The text below deals with one T cell receptor beta chain. CDR1 is MNHEY and CDR2 is SMNVEV in the germline V gene (reference sequence). V trimming: 7 bases; J trimming: 3 bases; junction bases outside the gene matches: 5. The CDR3 is 13 amino acids. These data originate in a study of blood T cell repertoires in COVID-19. Study summary: The United States, Italy and Spain provided the acute and convalescent COVID-19 samples. The analysed material was cDNA or gDNA that came from T cells, B-cell-depleted T cells, or PBMCs.

In the original workflow: Estimates of nucleated cell counts were drawn from the amplification of reference gene primers. Here immunoSEQ multiplex PCR was the method, and the copy in TCRdb shows in-frame clones only, minus some. V and J calls plus clone size are reproduced from that table; the DNA served to infer D and trimming. The sample contains roughly 41,000 clones, around nine tenths of which appear only once. The rearrangement uses TRBV27 and TRBJ2-7, with 8 bases that match TRBD2. Sequenced sample: peripheral blood. The TCR was taken from a man in his sixties with active COVID-19. The CDR3 protein is CASTLRGGYEQYF. For the CDR3, the DNA is TGTGCCAGCACTCTTCGGGGGGGCTACGAGCAGTACTTC.